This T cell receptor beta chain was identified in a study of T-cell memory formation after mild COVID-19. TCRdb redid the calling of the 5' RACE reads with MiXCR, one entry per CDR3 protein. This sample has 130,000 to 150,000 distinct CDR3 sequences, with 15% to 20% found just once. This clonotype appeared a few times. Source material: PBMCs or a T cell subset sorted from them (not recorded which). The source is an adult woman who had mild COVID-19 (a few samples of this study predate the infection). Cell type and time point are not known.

The DNA for the CDR3 is TGTGCCAGCAGCCCCGGGACTAGCCCAACGGGAGATACGCAGTATTTT. Translated: CASSPGTSPTGDTQYF. The chain is built from TRBV12-3 or TRBV12-4 and TRBJ2-3; 9 positions agree with TRBD2. V lost 6 bases to trimming and J lost 5 bases; unmatched junction nucleotides: 12. The CDR3 has 16 residues.